This TCR beta chain was sequenced for a study of cytomegalovirus exposure and HLA in healthy donors. Study-wide results and limits: Several of the most significant clusters appeared linked to common viral pathogens, based on a later analysis. Analysis was performed later, and it showed HLA-associated TCR beta chains to be more clonally expanded than equally common others.

PCR employed 60 Vbeta and 13 Jbeta primers. Profiling relied on immunoSEQ multiplex PCR, and the TCRdb table lists in-frame clones only, not all of them. The table includes about 150,000 clones, about 70% detected once. A note on this clone: Its matching antigen is unknown.

The V and J ends lost 8 bases and 5 bases, in that order; junction bases with no gene match: 7. Germline V gene sequence: CDR1 SEHNR, CDR2 FQNEAQ (reference sequence). The CDR3 has 16 residues. This receptor was identified in a middle-aged woman in good health and CMV-seronegative. The material sequenced was PBMCs. The chain links TRBV7-9 to TRBJ2-1; TRBD2 agrees at 15 bases. In DNA, the CDR3 is TGTGCCAGCTCAGGTGGGACTAGCGGGAGGAACAATGAGCAGTTCTTC. This sequence encodes CASSGGTSGRNNEQFF. Full variable domain (missing parts from reference TRBV7-9 and TRBJ2-1): DTGVSQNPRHKITKRGQNVTFRCDPISEHNRLYWYRQTLGQGPEFLTYFQNEAQLEKSRLLSDRFSAERPKGSFSTLEIQRTEQGDSAMYLCASSGGTSGRNNEQFFGPGTRLTVL.